These 14 T cell receptor beta chains were sequenced from one sample in a study of cytomegalovirus exposure and HLA in healthy donors. Vbeta (60) and Jbeta (13) primers were used in the PCR. The assay was immunoSEQ multiplex PCR, and TCRdb's table has in-frame clones only and misses some. The sample contains approximately 160,000 clones, about 71% of which appear only once. Sample: PBMCs. These receptors all come from a man over 45 in good health and CMV-seronegative.

The J gene is TRBJ2-7, the V gene TRBV4-2, with a weak D call TRBD2 (6 bases). The CDR3 contains 16 residues. V was cut by 0 bases and J by 2 bases, with 14 bases left in between. The V gene's germline CDR1 is LGHNA and CDR2 YNFKEQ. The CDR3 DNA is TGTGCCAGCAGCCAAGAGACGGGGGACGGGACCTACGAGCAGTACTTC. Translation: CASSQETGDGTYEQYF.

V is TRBV5-1 and J is TRBJ2-5; D might be TRBD2 (6 bases). V was clipped by 1 base and J by 2 bases, with 9 bases between them. Germline V gene lookup returns CDR1 SGHRS and CDR2 YFSETQ. The CDR3 contains 14 residues. The CDR3 region is CASSLSGVQETQYF. CDR3 DNA sequence: TGCGCCAGCAGCTTGTCGGGGGTACAAGAGACCCAGTACTTC.

The chain employs TRBV6-4 and TRBJ1-1, with 7 bases lining up with TRBD1. CDR1 is MRHNA and CDR2 is SNTAGT in the germline V gene. This CDR3 has 15 amino acids. The J segment lost 0 bases and the V segment lost 6 bases, leaving 7 bases of the junction unmatched. CDR3 residues: CASSSGDSMNTEAFF. In DNA form, the CDR3 reads TGTGCCAGCAGCTCCGGGGACAGTATGAACACTGAAGCTTTCTTT.

The J gene is TRBJ1-5, the V gene TRBV6-6; D is unclear. The CDR3 is made up of 15 amino acids. Trimming removed 5 bases at V and 4 bases at J, with 15 bases between. The germline gives CDR1 MNHNY, CDR2 SVGAGI (reference sequence). The CDR3 is CASSRDMAGNQPQHF. CDR3 DNA sequence: TGTGCCAGCAGTCGGGATATGGCGGGGAATCAGCCCCAGCATTTT.

A word on this clone: Because it lacks the conserved phenylalanine or tryptophan at the end, this CDR3 is likely a read error. J is TRBJ1-6 and V is TRBV5-1; 8 positions match TRBD1. The germline CDR1 and CDR2 sequences are SGHRS and YFSETQ. Trimming removed 4 bases from V and 2 bases from J; junction bases left unmatched: 2. CDR3 length: 15 amino acids. The CDR3 nucleotides are TGCGCCAGCAGCGCGGGACAGGCCTATAATTCACCCCTCCACTGT. Its protein is CASSAGQAYNSPLHC.

The chain carries TRBV2 and TRBJ2-3; 13 bases map to TRBD2. J lost 6 bases, V lost 11 bases, and 8 bases had no gene match. There are 14 residues in the CDR3. CDR1 SNHLY and CDR2 FYNNEI come from the germline V gene. CDR3 sequence: CAGGTSGARDTQYF. The CDR3 DNA sequence: TGTGCCGGGGGGACTAGCGGGGCGAGGGATACGCAGTATTTT.

V is TRBV14 and J is TRBJ2-7; the match to TRBD2 covers 13 bases. Germline V CDR1 and CDR2: SGHDN, FVKESK. There are 17 residues in the CDR3. The trim removed 4 bases at V and 2 bases at J, leaving 8 bases unmatched. The CDR3 here is CASSPLGLAGDPYEQYF. CDR3 nucleotides: TGTGCCAGCAGCCCTTTAGGACTAGCGGGGGATCCCTACGAGCAGTACTTC.

The rearrangement links TRBV7-2 to TRBJ1-2, with unresolved D. V was clipped by 2 bases and J by 8 bases, with 12 bases between them. CDR3 length: 13 amino acids. Germline loops: CDR1 SGHTA, CDR2 FQGNSA. The CDR3 DNA reads as TGTGCCAGCAGCTTAACCCGCTCGGAGGGCTACACCTTC. Encoded protein: CASSLTRSEGYTF.

The chain employs TRBV27 and TRBJ1-2; 8 bases are shared with TRBD1. Germline-derived CDR1 and CDR2 are MNHEY and SMNVEV (reference sequence). The length of the CDR3 is 14 residues. V lost 10 bases, J lost 2 bases, and 9 bases stayed unmatched. The CDR3 here is CATSTDRGNYGYTF. CDR3 bases: TGTGCCACCTCCACCGACAGGGGCAACTATGGCTACACCTTC.

The CDR3 spells CAIRPGTSGTDTQYF. For the CDR3, the DNA is TGTGCCATCAGGCCCGGGACTAGCGGCACAGATACGCAGTATTTT. The chain joins TRBV10-3 to TRBJ2-3; 10 nucleotides align to TRBD2. This CDR3 comprises 15 residues. V was pared by 6 bases and J by 1 base, with 4 bases of the junction left unmatched. The germline gives CDR1 ENHRY, CDR2 SYGVKD.

In the case of this clone: At one of its ends the junction is not consistent with the germline gene, which may arise from a read error. The chain is built from TRBV18 and TRBJ1-2; 10 bases are shared with TRBD1. The germline CDR1 and CDR2 sequences are KGHSH and LQKENI. This CDR3 has 14 residues. For the CDR3, the DNA is TGTGCCAGCTCAGAAACGGGACAGGGGCCGACCAGGGATTTC. It translates to CASSETGQGPTRDF.

The rearrangement uses TRBV11-2 and TRBJ2-2; 9 bases map to TRBD2. Germline CDR1 is SGHAT and CDR2 is FQNNGV. The CDR3 consists of 15 residues. After removal of 3 bases from V and 3 bases from J, the junction contained 2 bases not matched to a gene. The CDR3 reads CASSFVAGDTGELFF. CDR3 sequence (DNA): TGTGCCAGCAGCTTTGTAGCGGGGGACACCGGGGAGCTGTTTTTT.

The chain uses TRBV5-4 and TRBJ1-1; 7 nucleotides line up with TRBD1. Looked up from germline, CDR1 is SGHNT and CDR2 is YYREEE (reference sequence). This CDR3 has 14 residues. Trimming took 3 bases from V and 2 from J; bases not matched to a gene: 4. CDR3: CASSSGTANTEAFF. In DNA form, the CDR3 reads TGTGCCAGCAGCTCAGGGACAGCAAACACTGAAGCTTTCTTT.

J is TRBJ1-1 and V is TRBV2, with TRBD1 as a possible D gene (6 bases). Trimming pared 5 bases from V and 4 bases from J, leaving 11 bases between. The CDR3 runs to 13 residues. Germline assignment: CDR1 SNHLY and CDR2 FYNNEI. This CDR3 is CASSPGEFTEAFF. CDR3 in DNA: TGTGCCAGCAGTCCAGGGGAGTTCACTGAAGCTTTCTTT.